This TCR beta chain was captured in a study of stem cell transplantation in POMP-related autoinflammatory disease. Turning to the study itself: Impaired MHC class I-dependent CD8+ differentiation was hypothesized from defective thymoproteasomes.

As for this clone: Its antigen is still unknown.

PRAID featured immunodeficiency plus autoinflammation. Study-level findings and limits: A trend toward lower repertoire diversity and greater clonality appeared in every analyzed T-cell subset of PRAID patients. In PRAID patients, the number of distinct TRB V-J gene pairings was restricted.

This table comes from immunoSEQ multiplex PCR, and its TCRdb copy is limited to in-frame clones, with some not included. Here the sample spans roughly 11,000 clones, 70% to 90% being singletons. CDR1 is SNHLY, CDR2 FYNNEI, per germline. The CDR3 is 12 residues long. V dropped 3 bases and J dropped 4 bases, with 6 bases sitting between them. This sequence joins TRBV2 and TRBJ2-5, with no clear D. The sample here was CD8+ T cells from PBMCs, taken before stem cell transplantation. This TCR was recovered from a human donor with POMP-related autoinflammation and immune dysregulation (PRAID). The CDR3: CASSDWGETQYF. The CDR3 bases are TGTGCCAGCAGTGACTGGGGAGAGACCCAGTACTTC.